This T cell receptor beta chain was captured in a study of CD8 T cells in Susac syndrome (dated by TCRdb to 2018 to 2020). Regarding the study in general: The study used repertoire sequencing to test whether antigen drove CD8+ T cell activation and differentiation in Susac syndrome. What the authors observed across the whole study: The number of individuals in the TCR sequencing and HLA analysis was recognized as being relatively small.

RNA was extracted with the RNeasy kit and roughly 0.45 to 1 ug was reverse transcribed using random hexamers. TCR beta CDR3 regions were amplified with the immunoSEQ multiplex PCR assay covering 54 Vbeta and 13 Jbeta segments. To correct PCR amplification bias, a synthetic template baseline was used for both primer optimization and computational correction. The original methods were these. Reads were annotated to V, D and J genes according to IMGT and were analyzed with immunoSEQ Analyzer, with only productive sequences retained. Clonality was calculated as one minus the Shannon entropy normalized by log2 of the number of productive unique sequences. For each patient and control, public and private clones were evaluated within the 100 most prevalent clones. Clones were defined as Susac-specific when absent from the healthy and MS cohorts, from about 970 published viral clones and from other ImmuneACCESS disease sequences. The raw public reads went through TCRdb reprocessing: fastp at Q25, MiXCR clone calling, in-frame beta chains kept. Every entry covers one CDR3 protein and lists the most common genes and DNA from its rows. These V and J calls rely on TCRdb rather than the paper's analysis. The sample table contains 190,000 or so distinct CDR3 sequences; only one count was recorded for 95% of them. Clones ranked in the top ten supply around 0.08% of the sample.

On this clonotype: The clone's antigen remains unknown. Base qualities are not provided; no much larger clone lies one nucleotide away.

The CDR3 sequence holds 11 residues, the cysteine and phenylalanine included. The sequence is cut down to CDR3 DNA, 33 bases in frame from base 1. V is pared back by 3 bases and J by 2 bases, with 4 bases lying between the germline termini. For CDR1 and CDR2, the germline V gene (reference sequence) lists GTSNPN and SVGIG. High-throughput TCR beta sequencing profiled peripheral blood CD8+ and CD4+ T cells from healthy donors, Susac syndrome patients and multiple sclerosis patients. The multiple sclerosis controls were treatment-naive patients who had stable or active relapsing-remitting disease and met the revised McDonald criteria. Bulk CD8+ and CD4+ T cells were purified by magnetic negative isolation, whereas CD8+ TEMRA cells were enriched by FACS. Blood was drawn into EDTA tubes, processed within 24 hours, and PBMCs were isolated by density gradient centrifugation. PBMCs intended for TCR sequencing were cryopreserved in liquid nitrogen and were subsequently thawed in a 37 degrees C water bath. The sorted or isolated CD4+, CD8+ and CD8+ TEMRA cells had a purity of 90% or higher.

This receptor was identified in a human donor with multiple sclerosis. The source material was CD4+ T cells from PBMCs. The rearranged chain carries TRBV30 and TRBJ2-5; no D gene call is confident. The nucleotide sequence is TGTGCCTGGAGACAGCAAGAGACCCAGTACTTC. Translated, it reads CAWRQQETQYF.